One and the same sample provided the 21 T cell receptor beta chains below, sequenced in a study of control samples from healthy donors and cancer patients. Only in-frame clones appear in the TCRdb table, and some are missing; sequencing was by immunoSEQ multiplex PCR. The sample records about 130,000 clones, approximately 90% being singletons. The sequenced sample was blood. Every receptor here comes from a man aged 18 to 29 in good health.

This clone was seen only once. The chain employs TRBV10-3 and TRBJ1-4; the D gene is possibly TRBD1 (5 bases). Trimming shortened V by 6 bases and J by 0 bases, and 11 bases separated the two germline ends. CDR3 length: 15 amino acids. CDR1 is ENHRY, CDR2 SYGVKD, per germline. CDR3: CAIRSGGATNEKLFF. For the CDR3, the DNA is TGTGCCATCAGAAGTGGAGGGGCAACTAATGAAAAACTGTTTTTT.

V gene TRBV5-5 combines with J gene TRBJ1-1; 8 nucleotides match TRBD1. Per the germline V gene, CDR1 is SGHKS and CDR2 is YYEKEE (reference sequence). Trimming took 3 bases from V and 5 from J; bases not matched to a gene: 3. CDR3 size: 13 residues. Here the CDR3 DNA reads TGTGCCAGCAGCTCAGGGGGCAAAACTGAAGCTTTCTTT. It specifies CASSSGGKTEAFF.

This sequence joins TRBV6-5 and TRBJ2-3; tentative D call: TRBD2 (6 bases). Germline CDR1 MNHEY, CDR2 SVGAGI. This CDR3 is built from 14 residues. Trimming took 0 bases from V and 6 from J, leaving 10 bases between them. The CDR3 DNA reads TGTGCCAGCAGTTACTCGACTAGTATTGATACGCAGTATTTT. Translated: CASSYSTSIDTQYF.

The chain uses TRBV10-2 and TRBJ2-3, with 7 bases lining up with TRBD1. CDR3 size: 17 residues. The trim removed 7 bases at V and 2 bases at J, leaving 15 bases unmatched. Germline CDR1 is WSHSY and CDR2 is SAAADI. The CDR3, as DNA: TGCGCCAGCACGGATCGGACCGGGACAGCCAACACAGATACGCAGTATTTT. Protein product: CASTDRTGTANTDTQYF.

The rearrangement uses TRBV7-3 and TRBJ2-3, with TRBD2 matching 7 bases. Losses at the gene ends were 4 bases for V and 4 bases for J; bases not matched to a gene: 8. CDR1 is SGHTA, CDR2 FQGTGA, per germline. This CDR3 comprises 15 residues. The CDR3 DNA is TGTGCCAGCAGCTACCGGGGCGGGGGAGCAGATACGCAGTATTTT. Protein sequence: CASSYRGGGADTQYF.

The CDR3 DNA is TGTGCCAGCAGTTTGCGACAGGGTGTACTAGGCTACACCTTC. Translation gives CASSLRQGVLGYTF. The chain combines TRBV27 with TRBJ1-2; 7 positions agree with TRBD1. The germline CDR1 and CDR2 sequences are MNHEY and SMNVEV (reference sequence). Trimming at V came to 3 bases and at J to 8 bases, leaving 9 bases not matched to a gene. The CDR3 is 14 residues long.

The chain uses TRBV6-2 or TRBV6-3 and TRBJ2-1; no clear D. Germline V gene sequence: CDR1 MNHEY, CDR2 SVGEGT. Trimming shortened V by 2 bases and J by 6 bases, and 8 bases separated the two germline ends. The CDR3 is 13 amino acids. The CDR3: CASSYMFRNEQFF. The CDR3 DNA follows: TGTGCCAGCAGTTACATGTTCCGCAATGAGCAGTTCTTC.

The chain joins TRBV18 to TRBJ1-3, with a weak D call TRBD1 (6 bases). CDR1 is KGHSH and CDR2 is LQKENI in the germline V gene. The ends were cut back, 6 bases at V and 0 bases at J, with 18 bases in the middle. The CDR3 length is 17 residues. The CDR3 DNA reads as TGTGCCAGCTCCCGGACTACAGGGCAGAGCTCTGGAAACACCATATATTTT. Translated, it gives CASSRTTGQSSGNTIYF.

This chain connects TRBV27 to TRBJ1-2; the D is unclear. V lost 5 bases and J lost 3, with 16 bases in between. The CDR3 spans 15 residues. The germline CDR1 and CDR2 sequences are MNHEY and SMNVEV (reference sequence). The CDR3 here is CASSIKGTADYGYTF. CDR3 DNA sequence: TGTGCCAGCAGTATAAAAGGAACGGCGGACTATGGCTACACCTTC.

The rearrangement links TRBV28 to TRBJ2-5, with 12 bases identical to TRBD1. The CDR3 totals 15 residues. Germline CDR1 and CDR2: MDHEN and SYDVKM. With 4 bases clipped from V and 5 bases from J, the junction kept 5 bases outside the gene matches. The CDR3 reads CASSWGTGGRETQYF. Here the CDR3 DNA reads TGTGCCAGCAGTTGGGGGACAGGGGGCAGGGAGACCCAGTACTTC.

This chain connects TRBV13 to TRBJ1-4; 9 bases align to TRBD1. The CDR3 covers 13 residues. CDR1 and CDR2 (germline): PRHDT, FYEKMQ (reference sequence). V gave up 6 bases and J gave up 8 bases; unmatched junction bases: 4. In DNA form, the CDR3 reads TGTGCCAGCAGGCCGGGACAGGGAGAAAAACTGTTTTTT. This encodes CASRPGQGEKLFF.

As to this clone: This sample includes further DNA sequences coding for the same CDR3. The DNA of the CDR3 is TGTGCCAGCAGCCAACTAGCGGGGGTCACAGATACGCAGTATTTT. As protein: CASSQLAGVTDTQYF. J is TRBJ2-3 and V is TRBV3-1 (or the pseudogene TRBV3-2); 10 positions agree with TRBD2. This CDR3 is 15 amino acids long. Germline CDR1 is LGHDT and CDR2 is YNNKEL (reference sequence). J lost 2 bases, V lost 2 bases, and 1 base had no gene match.

The rearrangement uses TRBV3-1 (or the pseudogene TRBV3-2) and TRBJ1-1; 8 bases line up with TRBD1. Looked up from germline, CDR1 is LGHDT and CDR2 is YNNKEL (reference sequence). V lost 5 bases to trimming and J lost 11 bases; unmatched junction nucleotides: 7. The CDR3 has 12 amino acids. CDR3 coding DNA: TGTGCCAGCAGCTTCCGGGACAGGTTGGCTTTCTTT. This codes for CASSFRDRLAFF.

This clone was seen a few times. This chain connects TRBV5-1 to TRBJ1-6; TRBD1 might be the D (5 bases). The CDR3 extends over 16 amino acids. Germline values: CDR1 SGHRS, CDR2 YFSETQ. Trimming shortened V by 4 bases and J by 6 bases, and 17 bases separated the two germline ends. The CDR3 here is CASSPTFGTPNSPLHF. In DNA form, the CDR3 reads TGCGCCAGCAGCCCGACGTTCGGGACGCCTAATTCACCCCTCCACTTT.

The genes are TRBV21-1 and TRBJ2-7; the table's D call, TRBD1, has no DNA check behind it. TRBV21-1 is a documented pseudogene. The CDR3 length is 18 residues. Written as DNA, the CDR3 is TGTGCCAGCAGCAAGATCGCCCTGGATGGGGACATCCCCTACGAGCAGTACTTC. This codes for CASSKIALDGDIPYEQYF.

This CDR3 is CASSLGRGGGDQPQHF. As DNA, the CDR3 is TGTGCCAGCAGCTTGGGTCGGGGGGGCGGTGATCAGCCCCAGCATTTT. The genes are TRBV5-6 and TRBJ1-5; D perhaps matches TRBD1 (6 bases). Trimming removed 0 bases at V and 5 bases at J, with 15 bases between. Germline CDR1 reads SGHDT; CDR2 reads YYEEEE. This CDR3 is built from 16 residues.

This clone came up once. This chain joins TRBV5-1 and TRBJ2-1; D unclear. Germline V gene sequence: CDR1 SGHRS, CDR2 YFSETQ. The CDR3 contains 14 residues. The V end was cut by 4 bases, the J end by 0 bases, with 8 bases between. DNA of the CDR3: TGCGCCAGCAGCGTTGATGGCTCCTACAATGAGCAGTTCTTC. Translation gives CASSVDGSYNEQFF.

The V gene is TRBV6-6, the J gene TRBJ2-3; 8 bases map to TRBD2. In germline, CDR1 is MNHNY, CDR2 SVGAGI (reference sequence). The CDR3 sequence is 12 residues long. The ends lost 10 bases at V and 4 bases at J; junction bases unmatched: 4. The CDR3 sequence is CATRGGPDTQYF. The DNA of the CDR3 is TGTGCCACACGGGGGGGTCCAGATACGCAGTATTTT.

The chain employs TRBV19 and TRBJ1-3; possible D gene TRBD1, 6 bases. V lost 5 bases to trimming and J lost 4 bases, with 12 bases between them. This CDR3 has 14 amino acids. The germline CDR1 and CDR2 sequences are LNHDA and SQIVND (reference sequence). The CDR3 DNA reads TGTGCCAGTAGTTTTGGACAGTCGGGAAACACCATATATTTT. Protein product: CASSFGQSGNTIYF.

The chain carries TRBV2 and TRBJ2-7; a possible D gene is TRBD1 (5 bases). This CDR3 has 13 residues. Trimming stripped 3 bases from V and 4 bases from J, with 10 bases between. Germline CDR1 SNHLY, CDR2 FYNNEI. CDR3 in amino acids: CASSEDKAYEQYF. The DNA for the CDR3 is TGTGCCAGCAGTGAGGACAAAGCGTACGAGCAGTACTTC.

This clone came up once. The chain has TRBV6-1 and TRBJ1-4; unclear D gene. CDR3 length: 14 amino acids. V was pared by 2 bases and J by 13 bases, with 17 bases between. Germline V CDR1 and CDR2: MNHNS, SASEGT. CDR3 sequence (DNA): TGTGCCAGCAGTGAACTATCGTACTTTGGGCGACTGTTTTTT. Protein product: CASSELSYFGRLFF.